This is a list of T cell receptor beta chains from one sample in a study of a mutant IDH1 vaccine in newly diagnosed glioma. The table came from immunoSEQ multiplex PCR; TCRdb's copy has only in-frame clones and leaves some out. The table lists about 62,000 clones, approximately 91% of them singletons, with approximately 2% in the top ten. The antigens of these receptors remain unknown. Here the sequenced sample was PBMCs, taken from a glioma patient whose treatment included an IDH1 peptide vaccine. These receptors originate from a middle-aged man with glioma. Each CDR3 is given with its conserved first and last residue. A D gene is named only where the DNA matches it firmly. Rows may omit the clone size; those that give it use once, few, many or a size class.

D gene	J gene	clone size	CDR3 length	V gene	CDR3 DNA	CDR3 protein
-	TRBJ2-3	few	17	TRBV25-1	TGTGCCAGCAGTGAGCCCTCGGGCCCCCCTTACACAGATACGCAGTATTTT	CASSEPSGPPYTDTQYF
-	TRBJ1-1	-	11	TRBV28	TGTGCCAGCGAAGCGAAAGGTAGAGCTTTCTTT	CASEAKGRAFF
-	TRBJ1-2	-	16	TRBV14	TGTGCCAGCAGCCAACTGTCAGCCTTCCCTCCGCGGGGCTACACCTTC	CASSQLSAFPPRGYTF
TRBD2	TRBJ2-1	-	16	TRBV5-6	TGTGCCAGCACCCCGGGCAGCGGGGGGCGGTACAATGAGCAGTTCTTC	CASTPGSGGRYNEQFF
TRBD2	TRBJ2-1	few	17	TRBV5-6	TGTGCCAGCAGCTCTACTAGCGGGAGGACCCACGGGGATGAGCAGTTCTTC	CASSSTSGRTHGDEQFF
-	TRBJ2-7	-	15	TRBV10-1	TGCGCCAGCAGTGAGCCTGCAGGGAGCTCCTACGAGCAGTACTTC	CASSEPAGSSYEQYF
-	TRBJ1-5	-	14	TRBV6-6	TGTGCCAGCAGTTACGAAGGGTCGAGTCAGCCCCAGCATTTT	CASSYEGSSQPQHF
-	TRBJ2-5	-	13	TRBV7-2	TGTGCCAGCAGCCATTTAGGCTACGAGACCCAGTACTTC	CASSHLGYETQYF
-	TRBJ1-1	-	14	TRBV28	TGTGCCAGCAGTCCCCCGAAAAAGTCCGGTGAAGCTTTCTTT	CASSPPKKSGEAFF
TRBD2	TRBJ2-7	-	19	TRBV11-2	TGTGCCAGCAGCTCCTCCGCTTTTTTCGGACTAGCGCCGTCCTACGAGCAGTACTTC	CASSSSAFFGLAPSYEQYF
TRBD1	TRBJ2-2	-	16	TRBV19	TGTGCCAGTTCTAGGAGACAGGGGGCTTACACCGGGGAGCTGTTTTTT	CASSRRQGAYTGELFF
-	TRBJ2-1	once	13	TRBV5-1	TGCGCCAGCAGCTTGGAGGTGCCCAATGAGCAGTTCTTC	CASSLEVPNEQFF
TRBD1	TRBJ1-1	-	13	TRBV10-3	TGTGCCATCAGTGAAGGGACAGGATATGAAGCTTTCTTT	CAISEGTGYEAFF
TRBD1	TRBJ1-2	-	14	TRBV9	TGTGCCAGCAGCCTGGGACAGGGGGACTATGGCTACACCTTC	CASSLGQGDYGYTF
-	TRBJ1-4	-	13	TRBV29-1	TGCAGCGTCCGGGACCCCAGTTCTGGAAAACTGTTTTTT	CSVRDPSSGKLFF
-	TRBJ1-1	medium-sized	17	TRBV21-1	TGTGCCAGCAGCAAAGTTCAGGTACGGGACCCGAACACTGAAGCTTTCTTT	CASSKVQVRDPNTEAFF
-	TRBJ2-7	-	13	TRBV10-3	TGTGCCATCAGTGAGCAGGGGCGACACGAGCAGTACTTC	CAISEQGRHEQYF
TRBD1	TRBJ1-1	-	14	TRBV6-1	TGTGCCAGCAGTGTAACAGGGGTTCACACTGAAGCTTTCTTT	CASSVTGVHTEAFF
-	TRBJ2-5	-	17	TRBV7-2	TGTGCCAGCAGCCCAGCGCGGACCCTACCTAGGGGCGAGACCCAGTACTTC	CASSPARTLPRGETQYF
-	TRBJ2-2	few	13	TRBV15	TGTGCCACCCTTGGGGCTAACACCGGGGAGCTGTTTTTT	CATLGANTGELFF
-	TRBJ2-7	once	13	TRBV19	TGTGCCAGTAGTATTGGGACGCCCCTCGAGCAGTACTTC	CASSIGTPLEQYF
-	TRBJ1-2	-	14	TRBV9	TGTGCCAGCAGCGTAGGGGCAGGGGTCGGCGGCTACACCTTC	CASSVGAGVGGYTF
TRBD1	TRBJ1-5	-	15	TRBV19	TGTGCCAGTAGCACACAGGGGGTTGGAAATCAGCCCCAGCATTTT	CASSTQGVGNQPQHF
-	TRBJ1-2	-	12	TRBV19	TGTGCCAGTAGTCCGAGAATGGGGCCGGGTACCTTC	CASSPRMGPGTF
-	TRBJ1-4	-	14	TRBV5-6	TGTGCCAGCAGCTTGGTTCCAACGGATGAAAAACTGTTTTTT	CASSLVPTDEKLFF
TRBD1	TRBJ2-3	-	11	TRBV20-1	TGCAGTGCTCCAGGGGGTGATACGCAGTATTTT	CSAPGGDTQYF
-	TRBJ1-5	-	13	TRBV30	TGTGCCTGGTCCCGGTCGGGTAATCAGCCCCAGCATTTT	CAWSRSGNQPQHF
-	TRBJ1-4	once	17	TRBV25-1	TGTGCCAGCAGTGCCCTGGGGCAGGCTCAGAGAAGTGAAAAACTGTTTTTT	CASSALGQAQRSEKLFF
TRBD1	TRBJ1-1	-	16	TRBV4-1	TGCGCCAGCAGCCCCTCAGGGGGGACTCTGAACACTGAAGCTTTCTTT	CASSPSGGTLNTEAFF
-	TRBJ1-6	-	15	TRBV28	TGTGCCAGCAGTGTCCCAGGGAAGAGGAGTTCACCCCTCCACTTT	CASSVPGKRSSPLHF
TRBD1	TRBJ1-1	-	14	TRBV18	TGTGCCAGCTCACAGGGGGCACTGAACACTGAAGCTTTCTTT	CASSQGALNTEAFF
-	TRBJ1-1	-	15	TRBV18	TGTGCCAGCTCACCCTCCATCGCTCAGAACACTGAAGCTTTCTTT	CASSPSIAQNTEAFF
-	TRBJ1-1	few	14	TRBV2	TGTGCCAGCAGACCAGGGACATCGAACACTGAAGCTTTCTTT	CASRPGTSNTEAFF
TRBD2	TRBJ2-2	-	15	TRBV27	TGTGCCAGCAGTTTAAGGCGGGAGCACACCGGGGAGCTGTTTTTT	CASSLRREHTGELFF
TRBD2	TRBJ2-5	-	15	TRBV5-1	TGCGCCAGCAGCGTCTCCGGGACTAGTCGAGAGACCCAGTACTTC	CASSVSGTSRETQYF
TRBD1	TRBJ1-1	-	13	TRBV6-1	TGTGCCAGCAGTGTTACAGGGGCCACTGAAGCTTTCTTT	CASSVTGATEAFF
TRBD1	TRBJ1-5	-	16	TRBV6-9	TGTGCCAGCAGAGACACGGACAGGGACTGGAATCAGCCCCAGCATTTT	CASRDTDRDWNQPQHF
-	TRBJ2-3	-	13	TRBV2	TGTGCCAGCCATCGAGGGTTCACAGATACGCAGTATTTT	CASHRGFTDTQYF
TRBD2	TRBJ2-1	-	16	TRBV7-9	TGTGCCAGCAGCTTAGCACTAGCGGGAGACAACAATGAGCAGTTCTTC	CASSLALAGDNNEQFF
TRBD2	TRBJ2-7	-	15	TRBV6-5	TGTGCCAGCAGTTACTGGACTAGCGACAAATACGAGCAGTACTTC	CASSYWTSDKYEQYF
-	TRBJ2-7	-	13	TRBV6-6	TGTGCCAGCACCGGCGCAGGGTACTACGAGCAGTACTTC	CASTGAGYYEQYF
TRBD2	TRBJ2-2	-	17	TRBV4-1	TGCGCCAGCAGCCGGGAGCCCCGGGGGGCGAACACCGGGGAGCTGTTTTTT	CASSREPRGANTGELFF
TRBD2	TRBJ2-7	-	13	TRBV10-2	TGCGCCAGCAGTAACGGACTAGCGTACGAGCAGTACTTC	CASSNGLAYEQYF
-	TRBJ1-2	-	14	TRBV14	TGTGCCAGCAGCTCAAGGGTCCCTGTGGAGGGCTACACCTTC	CASSSRVPVEGYTF
-	TRBJ2-5	-	13	TRBV6-6	TGTGCCAGCAGTTTGCGACACCTGGAGACCCAGTACTTC	CASSLRHLETQYF
-	TRBJ2-1	-	16	TRBV5-6	TGTGCCAGCAGCTCATACTCGGGTCTGCGGCGCAATGAGCAGTTCTTC	CASSSYSGLRRNEQFF
TRBD2	TRBJ2-2	-	16	TRBV5-6	TGTGCCAGCAGCCCTGCGACTAGCAGGATCACCGGGGAGCTGTTTTTT	CASSPATSRITGELFF
-	TRBJ1-3	-	15	TRBV5-4	TGTGCCAGCAGCTTGGGGGCGAGCTCTGGAAACACCATATATTTT	CASSLGASSGNTIYF
-	TRBJ2-1	-	12	TRBV5-6	TGTGCCAGCAGCTCCCCCCGCAATGAGCAGTTCTTC	CASSSPRNEQFF
-	TRBJ2-5	-	13	TRBV5-1	TGCGCCAGCAGTCGGGGGTTCGGGGAGACCCAGTACTTC	CASSRGFGETQYF
TRBD1	TRBJ2-5	-	15	TRBV6-5	TGTGCCAGCAGCTCAGGGGGCGTAAGGCAAGAGACCCAGTACTTC	CASSSGGVRQETQYF
-	TRBJ2-3	-	17	TRBV4-3	TGCGCCAGCAGCCAGATGGAGGGCACCCCATCGGCAGATACGCAGTATTTT	CASSQMEGTPSADTQYF
-	TRBJ1-2	-	16	TRBV5-6	TGTGCCAGCAGCTTGGCTCGACGGGAAGGGAACTATGGCTACACCTTC	CASSLARREGNYGYTF
-	TRBJ2-5	once	13	TRBV13	TGTGCCAGCAGCTTAGACAGGACAAGGGCCCAGTACTTC	CASSLDRTRAQYF
TRBD1	TRBJ1-5	-	17	TRBV4-2	TGTGCCAGCAGCCAAGAGGGGACAGGCGGGAGCAATCAGCCCCAGCATTTT	CASSQEGTGGSNQPQHF
-	TRBJ1-5	-	15	TRBV28	TGTGCCAGCAGGACCTCTGGGAGAGCCAATCAGCCCCAGCATTTT	CASRTSGRANQPQHF
-	TRBJ2-3	-	12	TRBV29-1	TGCAGCCCGACCATGGGCACAGATACGCAGTATTTT	CSPTMGTDTQYF
-	TRBJ1-5	-	11	TRBV12-5	TGTGCTAGTGGATTCAATCAGCCCCAGCATTTT	CASGFNQPQHF